These 18 T cell receptor beta chains were sequenced from one sample in a study of CD4 T cells in relation to SARS-CoV-2 and coronaviruses. Sequencing used immunoSEQ multiplex PCR; TCRdb keeps in-frame clones, though not all of them. Here the sample spans some 64,000 clones, approximately 94% being singletons. CD4+ T cells from unexposed donors were obtained before the COVID-19 pandemic (2011-2018). The sequenced sample was naive CD4+ T cells from PBMCs. The subset: naive CD4+ T cells isolated by negative enrichment. Every receptor here comes from a human donor in good health.

The chain recombines TRBV28 with TRBJ2-3; TRBD2 agrees at 8 bases. Per the germline V gene, CDR1 is MDHEN and CDR2 is SYDVKM. This CDR3 spans 15 amino acids. The V gene end was trimmed by 5 bases and the J gene end by 1 base; junction bases not matched to a gene: 5. CDR3: CASSQAGVGTDTQYF. The CDR3 DNA reads as TGTGCCAGCAGTCAAGCGGGAGTGGGCACAGATACGCAGTATTTT.

The chain combines TRBV6-5 with TRBJ2-3, with D perhaps matching TRBD1 (7 bases). Between the trimmed V and J ends, which lost 5 bases and 8 bases, there was a span of 11 bases. Germline V gene sequence: CDR1 MNHEY, CDR2 SVGAGI. The CDR3 spans 12 residues. The CDR3 reads CASSPQGGTQYF. Written as DNA, the CDR3 is TGTGCCAGCAGTCCCCAGGGGGGTACGCAGTATTTT.

This chain connects TRBV4-2 to TRBJ1-4; 7 bases align to TRBD1. J lost 7 bases, V lost 1 base, and 3 bases had no gene match. This CDR3 has 14 residues. Germline V gives CDR1 LGHNA, CDR2 YNFKEQ. The CDR3 protein is CASSQATGTEKLFF. The DNA of the CDR3 is TGTGCCAGCAGCCAAGCGACAGGGACTGAAAAACTGTTTTTT.

The chain carries TRBV3-1 (or the pseudogene TRBV3-2) and TRBJ2-1, with TRBD1 matching over 9 bases. CDR1 is LGHDT and CDR2 is YNNKEL in the germline V gene (reference sequence). Germline trimming cut 5 bases from V and 8 bases from J; bases unmatched to any gene: 19. CDR3 size: 18 residues. The CDR3 protein is CASSLTRRGTGNSDEQFF. CDR3 DNA: TGTGCCAGCAGCTTAACAAGGCGCGGGACAGGGAATTCAGATGAGCAGTTCTTC.

The chain employs TRBV5-1 and TRBJ2-1, with 11 bases lining up with TRBD1. The V segment lost 2 bases and the J segment 6 bases; nucleotides outside the gene matches: 7. This CDR3 is built from 16 residues. Looked up from germline, CDR1 is SGHRS and CDR2 is YFSETQ. The CDR3 DNA sequence: TGCGCCAGCAGCTTTCGTGGACAGGGGGCCGGCAATGAGCAGTTCTTC. It is translated as CASSFRGQGAGNEQFF. Based on the CDR3 plus reference TRBV5-1 and TRBJ2-1, the full variable domain is KAGVTQTPRYLIKTRGQQVTLSCSPISGHRSVSWYQQTPGQGLQFLFEYFSETQRNKGNFPGRFSGRQFSNSRSEMNVSTLELGDSALYLCASSFRGQGAGNEQFFGPGTRLTVL.

In regard to this clone: The germline gene is not matched at one end of the junction; a read error may be the cause. This sample also contains other DNA sequences that code for the same CDR3. The rearrangement uses TRBV7-9 and TRBJ1-1; TRBD1 aligns across 7 bases. CDR3 length equals 14 residues. Germline CDR1 and CDR2: SEHNR and FQNEAQ (reference sequence). The CDR3 is CASSSLQGHTEAFF. CDR3 in DNA: TGTGCTAGCAGCTCATTACAGGGGCACACTGAAGCTTTCTTT.

This sequence joins TRBV30 and TRBJ2-2; unclear D gene. The CDR3 is made up of 14 amino acids. Germline V lookup: CDR1 GTSNPN, CDR2 SVGIG (reference sequence). Between the trimmed V and J ends, which lost 5 bases and 14 bases, there was a span of 24 bases. The CDR3 spells CAWCPRSYPPGLFF. The CDR3 nucleotides are TGTGCCTGGTGTCCCCGGTCATACCCACCCGGTCTGTTTTTT. Combining the CDR3 with reference TRBV30 and TRBJ2-2 gives the whole variable domain SQTIHQWPATLVQPVGSPLSLECTVEGTSNPNLYWYRQAAGRGLQLLFYSVGIGQISSEVPQNLSASRPQDRQFILSSKKLLLSDSGFYLCAWCPRSYPPGLFFGEGSRLTVL.

This sequence joins TRBV11-2 and TRBJ2-1; 8 positions agree with TRBD1. Per the germline V gene, CDR1 is SGHAT and CDR2 is FQNNGV. The CDR3 has 16 residues. Losses at the gene ends were 3 bases for V and 1 base for J; bases not matched to a gene: 5. The CDR3 here is CASSLGRGHSYNEQFF. The CDR3 nucleotides are TGTGCCAGCAGCTTGGGCAGGGGGCATTCCTACAATGAGCAGTTCTTC.

The chain uses TRBV14 and TRBJ2-2; the D is unclear. The CDR3 loop spans 14 amino acids. V gave up 1 base and J gave up 1 base, with 4 bases separating them. Germline-derived CDR1 and CDR2 are SGHDN and FVKESK. In DNA, the CDR3 is TGTGCCAGCAGCCAAGGAGGGAACACCGGGGAGCTGTTTTTT. Encoded protein: CASSQGGNTGELFF.

The chain employs TRBV6-2 or TRBV6-3 and TRBJ2-2; 11 bases are shared with TRBD1. The V and J ends lost 6 bases and 6 bases, in that order; junction bases with no gene match: 9. The V gene's germline CDR1 is MNHEY and CDR2 SVGEGT. The CDR3 loop spans 16 amino acids. This CDR3 reads CASSPGDRGLAGELFF. CDR3 nucleotide sequence: TGTGCCAGCAGCCCTGGGGACAGGGGGTTGGCCGGGGAGCTGTTTTTT.

The genes are TRBV19 and TRBJ2-6; D unclear. CDR1 and CDR2 from the germline V gene are LNHDA and SQIVND (reference sequence). CDR3 length: 17 residues. V was trimmed by 5 bases and J by 0 bases, leaving 14 bases between them. The CDR3 sequence: CASSAKVLASGANVLTF. The CDR3 bases are TGTGCCAGTAGTGCTAAAGTATTAGCCTCTGGGGCCAACGTCCTGACTTTC. Filled out from reference TRBV19 and TRBJ2-6, the complete variable domain reads DGGITQSPKYLFRKEGQNVTLSCEQNLNHDAMYWYRQDPGQGLRLIYYSQIVNDFQKGDIAEGYSVSREKKESFPLTVTSAQKNPTAFYLCASSAKVLASGANVLTFGAGSRLTVL.

The chain has TRBV5-1 and TRBJ2-2; tentative D call: TRBD2 (5 bases). The CDR3 sequence is 15 residues long. Germline lookup yields CDR1 SGHRS and CDR2 YFSETQ. Trimming took 0 bases from V and 6 from J, leaving 12 bases between them. CDR3 DNA: TGCGCCAGCAGCTTGGACCAATCGGGGTCCGGGGAGCTGTTTTTT. This encodes CASSLDQSGSGELFF.

The chain combines TRBV3-1 (or the pseudogene TRBV3-2) with TRBJ2-7; 15 bases line up with TRBD2. CDR3 size: 17 residues. The ends lost 1 base at V and 5 bases at J; junction bases unmatched: 6. Germline V CDR1 and CDR2: LGHDT, YNNKEL (reference sequence). CDR3 region: CASSQGTSGRVRNEQYF. The CDR3 region has the DNA TGTGCCAGCAGCCAAGGGACTAGCGGGAGGGTGAGGAACGAGCAGTACTTC.

This clone was recorded only once. V and J are TRBV4-1 and TRBJ2-2; TRBD2 aligns across 9 bases. V was pared by 0 bases and J by 2 bases, with 7 bases of the junction left unmatched. CDR3 length: 18 residues. Germline CDR1 reads MGHRA; CDR2 reads YSYEKL. The DNA for the CDR3 is TGCGCCAGCAGCCAAGAATGGCCGACTAGCGGTAACACCGGGGAGCTGTTTTTT. This gives the protein CASSQEWPTSGNTGELFF.

The chain recombines TRBV18 with TRBJ2-3; TRBD1 matches 8 bases. Trimming removed 0 bases from V and 2 bases from J; junction bases left unmatched: 10. The CDR3 totals 18 residues. CDR1 is KGHSH, CDR2 LQKENI, per germline. DNA of the CDR3: TGTGCCAGCTCACCACCGAGTAGGACAGGGTTGTTCACAGATACGCAGTATTTT. Protein sequence: CASSPPSRTGLFTDTQYF.

The J gene is TRBJ1-1, the V gene TRBV25-1; maybe TRBD1 (5 bases). V was trimmed by 3 bases and J by 2 bases, leaving 19 bases between them. CDR3 length: 17 amino acids. Germline lookup yields CDR1 MGHDK and CDR2 SYGVNS. CDR3 DNA sequence: TGTGCCAGCAGTGACCTCGGGGGGGGTAGAACAAACACTGAAGCTTTCTTT. Residues: CASSDLGGGRTNTEAFF.

This clone appeared once. This rearrangement joins TRBV28 to TRBJ2-1; D gene ambiguous. The CDR3 runs to 12 residues. The V and J ends lost 7 bases and 8 bases respectively, with 12 bases between them. Germline lookup yields CDR1 MDHEN and CDR2 SYDVKM. CDR3 nucleotides: TGTGCCAGCACTTCAATGGGCGATGAGCAGTTCTTC. As protein: CASTSMGDEQFF.

The rearrangement links TRBV12-3 or TRBV12-4 to TRBJ2-4; D is ambiguous. The CDR3 covers 13 residues. The V gene lost 7 bases and the J gene lost 1 base, with 8 bases spanning the gap. The CDR3 nucleotides read TGTGCCAGCAATAGTTTCGCCAAAAACATTCAGTACTTC. It specifies CASNSFAKNIQYF.